Following are 25 T cell receptor beta chains from one sample sequenced in a study of T-cell memory formation after mild COVID-19. Each CDR3 protein is one row after TCRdb ran MiXCR on the 5' RACE reads. The table lists 250,000 to 350,000 distinct CDR3 sequences, around 16% of them singletons. Sequenced sample: PBMCs or a T cell subset sorted from them (not recorded which). These receptors came from a man between 18 and 35 years old who had mild COVID-19 (a few samples of this study predate the infection). Cell type and time point are not known.

J is TRBJ2-7 and V is TRBV11-1, with 10 nucleotides matching TRBD1. V lost 2 bases and J lost 6; bases outside the gene matches: 4. The CDR3 is made up of 14 amino acids. In germline, CDR1 is SGHAT, CDR2 FQDESV (reference sequence). The CDR3 DNA sequence: TGTGCCAGCAGCTTACTCGGGACAGGGGCCGAGCAGTACGTC. Translated: CASSLLGTGAEQYV.

This clonotype has just a few counts. The rearrangement joins TRBV29-1 to TRBJ2-7; maybe TRBD2 (5 bases). Germline lookup yields CDR1 SQVTM and CDR2 ANQGSEA. The V gene lost 1 base and the J gene lost 3 bases, with 10 bases spanning the gap. The CDR3 has 13 residues. The CDR3: CSVEGTDDYEQYF. As DNA, the CDR3 is TGCAGCGTTGAAGGGACTGACGACTACGAGCAGTACTTC.

The rearrangement joins TRBV19 to TRBJ2-7; possibly TRBD1 or TRBD2 for D (5 bases each). V was pared by 5 bases and J by 5 bases, with 19 bases between. Per germline, CDR1 LNHDA and CDR2 SQIVND (reference sequence). The CDR3 totals 15 residues. The CDR3 region has the DNA TGTGCCAGTAGTCAGGGTACGACGAGGGCCGACGAGCAGTACTTC. Translating gives CASSQGTTRADEQYF.

This clonotype was observed a handful of times. The V gene is TRBV28, the J gene TRBJ1-5, with unresolved D. The CDR3 totals 12 residues. V was cut by 4 bases and J by 6 bases, with 7 bases left in between. Germline CDR1 reads MDHEN; CDR2 reads SYDVKM. The CDR3 loop is CASSSQAQPQHF. In DNA, the CDR3 is TGTGCCAGCAGTTCCCAGGCTCAGCCCCAGCATTTT.

This clonotype was counted at least ten times. The V and J genes are TRBV6-1 and TRBJ2-1, with D possibly TRBD2 on 6 matching bases. This CDR3 region has 18 residues. V lost 0 bases, J lost 5 bases, and 20 bases lay in between. The germline V gene has CDR1 MNHNS and CDR2 SASEGT. CDR3 residues: CASSEAVTSWVLDNEQFF. Here the CDR3 DNA reads TGTGCCAGCAGTGAAGCGGTAACTAGCTGGGTCCTCGACAATGAGCAGTTCTTC.

This clonotype was counted a few times. The V gene is TRBV9, the J gene TRBJ2-1; no firm D call. The CDR3 loop spans 11 amino acids. Between the trimmed V and J ends, which lost 5 bases and 8 bases, there was a span of 8 bases. CDR1 SGDLS and CDR2 YYNGEE come from the germline V gene. This chain's CDR3 is CASSTDHEQFF. CDR3 coding DNA: TGTGCCAGCAGTACTGACCATGAGCAGTTCTTC.

V is TRBV12-3 or TRBV12-4 and J is TRBJ2-1; no clear D. The V gene lost 3 bases and the J gene lost 6 bases, with 9 bases spanning the gap. CDR3 length equals 13 residues. CDR3 DNA: TGTGCCAGCAGTTTTGGACGGCCCAATGAGCAGTTCTTC. Translating gives CASSFGRPNEQFF.

The chain employs TRBV6-1 and TRBJ2-7; 11 nucleotides align to TRBD2. The CDR3 has 15 amino acids. In germline, CDR1 is MNHNS, CDR2 SASEGT. J was trimmed by 3 bases and V by 1 base; bases with no gene match: 2. CDR3 coding DNA: TGTGCCAGCAGTGAAGAAACTAGCGGGGGCTACGAGCAGTACGTC. This gives the protein CASSEETSGGYEQYV.

V gene TRBV7-6 combines with J gene TRBJ1-2, with 10 bases fitting TRBD1. The CDR3 consists of 14 residues. V lost 0 bases, J lost 6 bases, and 1 base stayed unmatched. The germline V gene encodes CDR1 SGHVS and CDR2 FNYEAQ. CDR3 loop: CASSLAGTGDGYTF. DNA for the CDR3: TGTGCCAGCAGCTTAGCCGGGACAGGGGATGGCTACACCTTC.

This rearrangement joins TRBV20-1 to TRBJ1-2; D unclear. The CDR3 length is 13 residues. Germline-derived CDR1 and CDR2 are DFQATT and SNEGSKA (reference sequence). V was cut by 0 bases and J by 3 bases, with 8 bases left in between. This chain's CDR3 is CSARDALHYGYTF. As DNA, the CDR3 is TGCAGTGCTAGAGATGCCCTCCACTATGGCTACACCTTC.

The sample holds many counts of this clonotype. This chain uses TRBV4-1 with TRBJ2-7, with TRBD1 matching over 8 bases. CDR1 and CDR2 (germline): MGHRA, YSYEKL. V lost 5 bases to trimming and J lost 6 bases; unmatched junction nucleotides: 12. The CDR3 covers 15 residues. Here the CDR3 reads CASSSRTGPLGEQYF. DNA of the CDR3: TGCGCCAGCAGCTCACGGACAGGGCCGTTGGGCGAGCAGTACTTC.

Ten or more counts support this clonotype. This chain uses TRBV7-2 with TRBJ2-7, with D tentatively TRBD1 (5 bases). The V end lost 10 bases, the J end lost 4 bases, and 20 bases lay between the germline ends. This CDR3 comprises 14 residues. The V gene's germline CDR1 is SGHTA and CDR2 FQGNSA. The CDR3 region is CATHQRGPHYEQYF. As DNA, the CDR3 is TGTGCCACCCACCAAAGGGGCCCGCATTACGAGCAGTACTTC.

The chain is built from TRBV21-1 and TRBJ2-2; the listed D gene, TRBD1, was not tested against the DNA. TRBV21-1 is recorded as a pseudogene. The CDR3 covers 16 residues. In DNA, the CDR3 is TGTGCCAGCAGCAAAGGTCCGGGGGCGCGGACCGGGGAGCTGTTTTTT. Protein product: CASSKGPGARTGELFF.

The sample holds a few counts of this clonotype. The rearrangement joins TRBV6-6 to TRBJ2-2; a possible D gene is TRBD1 (5 bases). Germline CDR1 and CDR2: MNHNY and SVGAGI (reference sequence). The germline V and J ends were trimmed by 7 bases and 3 bases, with 9 bases remaining between them. This CDR3 comprises 13 residues. The CDR3 is CASKGWDTGELFF. DNA of the CDR3: TGTGCCAGCAAGGGGTGGGACACCGGGGAGCTGTTTTTT.

This clonotype was observed a handful of times. The gene calls are TRBV19 and TRBJ2-7; 9 bases agree with TRBD1. Per the germline V gene, CDR1 is LNHDA and CDR2 is SQIVND (reference sequence). The V segment lost 6 bases and the J segment 3 bases; nucleotides outside the gene matches: 3. CDR3 size: 13 residues. CDR3 in amino acids: CASRKTGGYEQYF. In DNA, the CDR3 is TGTGCCAGTAGAAAGACAGGGGGCTACGAGCAGTACTTC.

CDR3 in amino acids: CASSIRGGTEAFF. In DNA, the CDR3 is TGTGCCAGCAGTATCCGGGGCGGCACTGAAGCTTTCTTT. The rearrangement uses TRBV6-6 and TRBJ1-1, with D possibly TRBD1 on 5 matching bases. The V gene lost 5 bases and the J gene lost 4 bases, with 11 bases spanning the gap. The CDR3 consists of 13 residues. The germline CDR1 and CDR2 sequences are MNHNY and SVGAGI (reference sequence).

The J gene is TRBJ1-3, the V gene TRBV29-1; a weak D match, TRBD1 (5 bases). Trimming left V 6 bases short and J 4 bases short, with 10 bases between. CDR3 size: 12 residues. Germline V CDR1 and CDR2: SQVTM, ANQGSEA. In nucleotides, the CDR3 is TGCAGCGTGCAGGGTTACGGAAACACCATATATTTT. This encodes CSVQGYGNTIYF. The entire variable domain, with the rest obtained from reference TRBV29-1 and TRBJ1-3, is as follows: SAVISQKPSRDICQRGTSLTIQCQVDSQVTMMFWYRQQPGQSLTLIATANQGSEATYESGFVIDKFPISRPNLTFSTLTVSNMSPEDSSIYLCSVQGYGNTIYFGEGSWLTVV.

This clonotype was seen only a few times. The rearrangement uses TRBV6-2 or TRBV6-3 and TRBJ2-1, with 12 bases identical to TRBD1. The ends lost 6 bases at V and 7 bases at J; junction bases unmatched: 4. The CDR3 covers 14 residues. In germline, CDR1 is MNHEY, CDR2 SVGEGT. CDR3: CASRGQGAGNEQFF. CDR3 nucleotides: TGTGCCAGCAGGGGACAGGGGGCGGGTAATGAGCAGTTCTTC.

This clonotype was seen a single time. This clone may be a read error of a much larger clone one base away. V is TRBV4-1 and J is TRBJ2-3; D call uncertain. The length of the CDR3 is 16 residues. Trimming left V 0 bases short and J 0 bases short, with 10 bases between. CDR1 and CDR2 from the germline V gene are MGHRA and YSYEKL. CDR3 in amino acids: CASSQEYDPSTDTQYF. DNA of the CDR3: TGCGCCAGCAGCCAAGAGTACGACCCTAGCACAGATACGCAGTATTTT.

This clonotype was counted between two and nine times. The chain carries TRBV28 and TRBJ2-4; TRBD1 agrees at 9 bases. Germline V lookup: CDR1 MDHEN, CDR2 SYDVKM. Unmatched junction bases numbered 15, after V lost 6 bases and J lost 0 bases. This CDR3 comprises 19 residues. In DNA form, the CDR3 reads TGTGCCAGCAGCCAAGGAGGGACAGGGACGACCATAGCCAAAAACATTCAGTACTTC. It codes for CASSQGGTGTTIAKNIQYF.

V gene TRBV12-2 combines with J gene TRBJ2-1; whether TRBD2, the table's D call, matches the DNA was not checked. TRBV12-2 is listed as a pseudogene. The CDR3 is 12 amino acids. The CDR3 bases are TGTGCAAGCCGGACTAGCGGCAATGAGCAGTTCTTC. Encoded protein: CASRTSGNEQFF.

The sample holds a few counts of this clonotype. This sequence joins TRBV5-1 and TRBJ1-2, with D uncertain. The CDR3 runs to 14 residues. Germline-derived CDR1 and CDR2 are SGHRS and YFSETQ. V lost 4 bases to trimming and J lost 0 bases, with 10 bases between them. The CDR3 loop reads CASSDGPTNYGYTF. DNA of the CDR3: TGCGCCAGCAGCGACGGTCCGACTAACTATGGCTACACCTTC.

This rearrangement joins TRBV7-3 to TRBJ2-3; 9 bases match TRBD2. The trim removed 1 base at V and 7 bases at J, leaving 6 bases unmatched. The CDR3 has 15 amino acids. CDR1 and CDR2 (germline): SGHTA, FQGTGA. The CDR3 here is CASSLNAGGPYTQYF. Written as DNA, the CDR3 is TGTGCCAGCAGCTTAAACGCGGGGGGGCCGTATACGCAGTATTTT.

This clonotype was seen a few times. The chain combines TRBV4-1 with TRBJ2-3; 7 bases align to TRBD1. The CDR3 loop spans 15 amino acids. With V trimmed by 2 bases and J by 6 bases, 8 bases remained unmatched. Germline V gene sequence: CDR1 MGHRA, CDR2 YSYEKL. The CDR3 coding sequence is TGCGCCAGCAGCCAACCGGGACAGACTTCCGATACGCAGTATTTT. It codes for CASSQPGQTSDTQYF.

The sample holds many counts of this clonotype. CDR3 coding DNA: TGTGCCAGCAGCTTAGGGTTTTGGGACCATTACAATGAGCAGTTCTTC. Translated, it gives CASSLGFWDHYNEQFF. This chain uses TRBV5-5 with TRBJ2-1, with D perhaps being TRBD1 or TRBD2 (5 bases each). CDR1 SGHKS and CDR2 YYEKEE come from the germline V gene (reference sequence). The CDR3 runs 16 residues. Trimming took off 2 bases at V and 4 bases at J, with 16 bases between the two ends.